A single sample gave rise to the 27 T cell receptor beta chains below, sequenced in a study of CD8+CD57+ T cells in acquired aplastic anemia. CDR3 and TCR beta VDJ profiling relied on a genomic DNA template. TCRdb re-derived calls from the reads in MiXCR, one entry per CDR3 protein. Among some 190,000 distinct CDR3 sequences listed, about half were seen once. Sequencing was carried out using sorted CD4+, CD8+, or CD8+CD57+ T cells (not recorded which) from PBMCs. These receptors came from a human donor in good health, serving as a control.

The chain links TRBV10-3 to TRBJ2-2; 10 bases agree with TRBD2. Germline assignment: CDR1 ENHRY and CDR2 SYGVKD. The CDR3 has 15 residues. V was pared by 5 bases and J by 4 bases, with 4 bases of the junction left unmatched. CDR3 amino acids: CAISSGGAFTGELFF. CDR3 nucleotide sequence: TGTGCCATCAGTAGCGGGGGGGCATTCACCGGGGAGCTGTTTTTT.

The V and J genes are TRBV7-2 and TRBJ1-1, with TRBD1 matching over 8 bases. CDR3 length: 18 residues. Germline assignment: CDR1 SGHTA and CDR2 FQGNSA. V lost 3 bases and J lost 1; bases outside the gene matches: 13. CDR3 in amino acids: CASSLPDRGYAWNTEAFF. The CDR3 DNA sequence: TGTGCCAGCAGCTTGCCCGACAGGGGATATGCCTGGAACACTGAAGCTTTCTTT. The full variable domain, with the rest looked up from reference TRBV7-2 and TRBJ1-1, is GAGVSQSPSNKVTEKGKDVELRCDPISGHTALYWYRQSLGQGLEFLIYFQGNSAPDKSGLPSDRFSAERTGGSVSTLTIQRTQQEDSAVYLCASSLPDRGYAWNTEAFFGQGTRLTVV.

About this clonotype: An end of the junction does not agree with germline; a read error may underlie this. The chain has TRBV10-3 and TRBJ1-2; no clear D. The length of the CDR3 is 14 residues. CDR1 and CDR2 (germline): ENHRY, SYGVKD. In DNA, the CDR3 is TGTGCCATCAGTGACCGCGGAAACGACTATGGCCACACCTTC. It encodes CAISDRGNDYGHTF.

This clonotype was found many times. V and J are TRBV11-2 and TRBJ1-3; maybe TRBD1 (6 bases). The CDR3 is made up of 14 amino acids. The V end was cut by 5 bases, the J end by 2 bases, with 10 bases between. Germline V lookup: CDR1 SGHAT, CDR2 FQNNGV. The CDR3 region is CASSTYRAGNTIYF. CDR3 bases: TGTGCCAGCAGCACCTACAGGGCTGGAAACACCATATATTTT. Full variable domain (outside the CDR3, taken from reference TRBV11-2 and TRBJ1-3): EAGVAQSPRYKIIEKRQSVAFWCNPISGHATLYWYQQILGQGPKLLIQFQNNGVVDDSQLPKDRFSAERLKGVDSTLKIQPAKLEDSAVYLCASSTYRAGNTIYFGEGSWLTVV.

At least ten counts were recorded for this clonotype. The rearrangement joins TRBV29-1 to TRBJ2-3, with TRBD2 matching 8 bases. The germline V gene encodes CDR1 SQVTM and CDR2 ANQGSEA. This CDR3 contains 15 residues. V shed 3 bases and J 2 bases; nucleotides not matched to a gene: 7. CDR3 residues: CSVDRSGAFTDTQYF. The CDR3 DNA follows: TGCAGCGTTGATCGTAGCGGGGCCTTCACAGATACGCAGTATTTT.

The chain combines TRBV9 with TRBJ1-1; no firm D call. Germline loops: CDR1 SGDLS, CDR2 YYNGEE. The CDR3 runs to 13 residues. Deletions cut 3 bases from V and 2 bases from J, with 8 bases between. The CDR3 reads CASSAIGNTEAFF. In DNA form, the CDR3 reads TGTGCCAGCAGCGCCATTGGAAACACTGAAGCTTTCTTT.

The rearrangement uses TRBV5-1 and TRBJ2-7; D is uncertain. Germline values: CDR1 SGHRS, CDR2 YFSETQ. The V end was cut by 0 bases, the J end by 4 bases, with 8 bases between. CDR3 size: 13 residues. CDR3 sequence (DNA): TGCGCCAGCAGCTTGGACGGGTTATACGAGCAGTACTTC. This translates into CASSLDGLYEQYF. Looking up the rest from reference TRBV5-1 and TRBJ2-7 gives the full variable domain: KAGVTQTPRYLIKTRGQQVTLSCSPISGHRSVSWYQQTPGQGLQFLFEYFSETQRNKGNFPGRFSGRQFSNSRSEMNVSTLELGDSALYLCASSLDGLYEQYFGPGTRLTVT.

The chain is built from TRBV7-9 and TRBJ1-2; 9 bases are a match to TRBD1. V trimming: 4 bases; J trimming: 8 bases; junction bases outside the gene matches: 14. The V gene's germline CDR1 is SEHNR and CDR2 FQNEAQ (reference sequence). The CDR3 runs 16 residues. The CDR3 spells CASSYDGTTGTGGYTF. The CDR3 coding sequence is TGTGCCAGCAGCTACGACGGAACCACCGGGACAGGGGGCTACACCTTC.

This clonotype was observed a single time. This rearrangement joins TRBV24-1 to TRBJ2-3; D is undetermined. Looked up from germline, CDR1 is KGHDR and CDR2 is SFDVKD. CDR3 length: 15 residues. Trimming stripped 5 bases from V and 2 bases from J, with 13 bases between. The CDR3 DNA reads TGTGCCACCAGTGCAACGGGTGAGCTCACAGATACGCAGTATTTT. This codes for CATSATGELTDTQYF.

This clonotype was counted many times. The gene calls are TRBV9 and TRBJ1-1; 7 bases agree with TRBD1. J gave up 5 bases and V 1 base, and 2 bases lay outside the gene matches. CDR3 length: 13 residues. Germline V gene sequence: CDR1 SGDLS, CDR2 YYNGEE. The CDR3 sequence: CASSVLTGTEAFF. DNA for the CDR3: TGTGCCAGCAGCGTATTGACAGGGACTGAAGCTTTCTTT.

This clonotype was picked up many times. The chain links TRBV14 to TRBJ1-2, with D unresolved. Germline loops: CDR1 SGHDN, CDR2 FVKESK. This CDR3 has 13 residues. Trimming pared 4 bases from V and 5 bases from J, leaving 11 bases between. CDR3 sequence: CASSLSSGYGYTF. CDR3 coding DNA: TGTGCCAGCAGCCTAAGCAGCGGATATGGCTACACCTTC. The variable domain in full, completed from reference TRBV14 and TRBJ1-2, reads EAGVTQFPSHSVIEKGQTVTLRCDPISGHDNLYWYRRVMGKEIKFLLHFVKESKQDESGMPNNRFLAERTGGTYSTLKVQPAELEDSGVYFCASSLSSGYGYTFGSGTRLTVV.

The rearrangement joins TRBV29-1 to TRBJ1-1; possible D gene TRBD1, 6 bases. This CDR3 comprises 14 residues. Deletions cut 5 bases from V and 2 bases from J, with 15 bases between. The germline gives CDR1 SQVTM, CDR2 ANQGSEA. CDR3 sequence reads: CSVTSRGANTEAFF. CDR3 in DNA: TGCAGCGTTACCTCAAGGGGGGCTAACACTGAAGCTTTCTTT.

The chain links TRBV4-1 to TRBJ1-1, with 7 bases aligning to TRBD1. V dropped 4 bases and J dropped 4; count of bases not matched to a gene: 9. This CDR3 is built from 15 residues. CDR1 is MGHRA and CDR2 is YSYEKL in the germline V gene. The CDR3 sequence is CASSLRTGGITEAFF. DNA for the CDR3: TGCGCCAGCAGCCTGCGGACAGGCGGTATCACTGAAGCTTTCTTT.

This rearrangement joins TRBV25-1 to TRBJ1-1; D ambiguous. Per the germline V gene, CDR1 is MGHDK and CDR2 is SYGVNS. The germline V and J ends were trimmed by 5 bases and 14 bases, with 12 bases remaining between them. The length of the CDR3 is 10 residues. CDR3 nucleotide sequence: TGTGCCAGCAGTACCCATAGGGTGTTCTTT. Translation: CASSTHRVFF.

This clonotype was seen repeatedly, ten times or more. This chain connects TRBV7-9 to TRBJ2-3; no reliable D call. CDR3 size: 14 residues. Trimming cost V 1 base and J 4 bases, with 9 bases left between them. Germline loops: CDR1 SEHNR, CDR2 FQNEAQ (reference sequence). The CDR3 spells CASSLGTAPDTQYF. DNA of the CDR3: TGTGCCAGCAGCTTAGGTACAGCACCAGATACGCAGTATTTT.

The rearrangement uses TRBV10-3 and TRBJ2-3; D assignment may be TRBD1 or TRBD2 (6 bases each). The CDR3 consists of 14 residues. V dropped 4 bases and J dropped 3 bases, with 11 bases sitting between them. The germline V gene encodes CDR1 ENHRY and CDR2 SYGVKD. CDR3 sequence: CAISGGARTDTQYF. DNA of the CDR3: TGTGCCATCAGTGGGGGGGCGCGTACAGATACGCAGTATTTT.

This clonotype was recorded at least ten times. CDR3 region: CASSTAPDLSTGELFF. For the CDR3, the DNA is TGCGCCAGCAGCACCGCCCCGGACTTAAGCACCGGGGAGCTGTTTTTT. The genes are TRBV5-1 and TRBJ2-2; perhaps TRBD2 as D (5 bases). The V gene's germline CDR1 is SGHRS and CDR2 YFSETQ. The CDR3 runs 16 residues. V was cut by 4 bases and J by 4 bases, with 17 bases left in between.

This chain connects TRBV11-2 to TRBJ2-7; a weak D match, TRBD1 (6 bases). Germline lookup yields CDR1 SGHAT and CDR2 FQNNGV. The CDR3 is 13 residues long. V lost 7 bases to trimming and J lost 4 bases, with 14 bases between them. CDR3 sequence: CASTLPGVYEQYF. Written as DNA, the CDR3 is TGTGCCAGCACACTCCCAGGGGTGTACGAGCAGTACTTC. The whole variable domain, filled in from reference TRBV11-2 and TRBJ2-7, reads EAGVAQSPRYKIIEKRQSVAFWCNPISGHATLYWYQQILGQGPKLLIQFQNNGVVDDSQLPKDRFSAERLKGVDSTLKIQPAKLEDSAVYLCASTLPGVYEQYFGPGTRLTVT.

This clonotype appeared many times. CDR3: CASSFGRVKTQYF. The CDR3 DNA reads TGTGCCAGCAGTTTCGGCAGGGTAAAGACCCAGTACTTC. The genes are TRBV28 and TRBJ2-5, with D perhaps matching TRBD1 (5 bases). Germline V CDR1 and CDR2: MDHEN, SYDVKM. V lost 3 bases to trimming and J lost 6 bases, with 11 bases between them. This CDR3 contains 13 residues.

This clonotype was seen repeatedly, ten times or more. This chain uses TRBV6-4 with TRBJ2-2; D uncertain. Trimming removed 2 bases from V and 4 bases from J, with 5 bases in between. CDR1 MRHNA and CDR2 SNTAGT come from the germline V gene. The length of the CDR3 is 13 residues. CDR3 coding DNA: TGTGCCAGCAGTGACGGCGTCACCGGGGAGCTGTTTTTT. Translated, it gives CASSDGVTGELFF.

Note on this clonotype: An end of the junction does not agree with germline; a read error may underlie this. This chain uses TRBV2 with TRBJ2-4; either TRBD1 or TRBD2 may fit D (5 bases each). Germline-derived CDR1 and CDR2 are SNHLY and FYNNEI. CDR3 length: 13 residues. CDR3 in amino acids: CASSERGDATQYF. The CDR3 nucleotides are TGCGCCAGCAGTGAGAGAGGGGATGCGACTCAGTACTTC.

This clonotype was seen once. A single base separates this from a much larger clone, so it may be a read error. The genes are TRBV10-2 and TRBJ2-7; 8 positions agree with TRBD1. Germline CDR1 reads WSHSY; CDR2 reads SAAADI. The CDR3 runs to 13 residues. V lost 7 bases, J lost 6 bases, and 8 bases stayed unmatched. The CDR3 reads CASNAETGVEQYF. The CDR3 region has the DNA TGCGCCAGCAACGCCGAGACAGGGGTCGAGCAGTACTTC.

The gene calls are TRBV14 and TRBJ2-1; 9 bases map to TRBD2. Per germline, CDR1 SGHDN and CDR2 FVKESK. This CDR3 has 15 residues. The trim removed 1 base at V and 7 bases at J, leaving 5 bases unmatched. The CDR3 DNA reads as TGTGCCAGCAGCCAAGCGGGACTAGCCGGAAATGAGCAGTTCTTC. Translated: CASSQAGLAGNEQFF. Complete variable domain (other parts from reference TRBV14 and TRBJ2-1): EAGVTQFPSHSVIEKGQTVTLRCDPISGHDNLYWYRRVMGKEIKFLLHFVKESKQDESGMPNNRFLAERTGGTYSTLKVQPAELEDSGVYFCASSQAGLAGNEQFFGPGTRLTVL.

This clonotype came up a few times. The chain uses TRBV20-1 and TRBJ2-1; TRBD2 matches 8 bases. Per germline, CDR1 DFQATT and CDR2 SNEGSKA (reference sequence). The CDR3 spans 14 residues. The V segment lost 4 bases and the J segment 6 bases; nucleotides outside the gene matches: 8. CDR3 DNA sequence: TGCAGTGCTAAGTGGACTAGCAGCGCCAATGAGCAGTTCTTC. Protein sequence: CSAKWTSSANEQFF.

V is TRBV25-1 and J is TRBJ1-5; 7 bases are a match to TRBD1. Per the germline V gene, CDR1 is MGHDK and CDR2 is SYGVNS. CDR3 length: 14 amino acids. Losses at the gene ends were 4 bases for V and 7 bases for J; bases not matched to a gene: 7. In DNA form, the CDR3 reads TGTGCCAGCAGTGGGGGGGCAGGGGGACAGCCCCAGCATTTT. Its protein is CASSGGAGGQPQHF.

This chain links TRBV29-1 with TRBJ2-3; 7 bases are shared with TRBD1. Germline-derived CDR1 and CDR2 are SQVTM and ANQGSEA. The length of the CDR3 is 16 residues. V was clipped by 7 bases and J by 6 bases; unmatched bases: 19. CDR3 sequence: CSASFTGAPRTDTQYF. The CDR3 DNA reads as TGCAGCGCCTCATTTACAGGGGCCCCACGTACGGATACGCAGTATTTT.

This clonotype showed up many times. In DNA form, the CDR3 reads TGTGCCAGCAGCCCAGACAGTGGAGATTCACCCCTCCACTTT. This gives the protein CASSPDSGDSPLHF. The rearrangement links TRBV9 to TRBJ1-6, with D perhaps TRBD1 (5 bases). The length of the CDR3 is 14 residues. From germline, CDR1 is SGDLS and CDR2 YYNGEE. V was trimmed by 4 bases and J by 8 bases, leaving 13 bases between them.